This T cell receptor (beta chain) was recovered during a study of T-cell memory formation after mild COVID-19. Study information: Clusters were largely donor specific. Whole-study findings and limits: Some SARS-CoV-2-responding clones were already detected in memory before infection. CD8+ contracting clones occupied EMRA, while CD4+ ones occupied mainly CM and EM.

The CDR3 length is 12 residues. The V end was cut by 3 bases, the J end by 7 bases, with 9 bases between. CDR1 and CDR2 (germline): MGHRA, YSYEKL. Comment on this clonotype: The antigen is not known.

Constant-segment primers were used for 5'RACE, and the resulting TCR alpha and TCR beta cDNA libraries carried sample barcodes and UMIs. In TCRdb, the 5' RACE reads were re-called with MiXCR into one record per CDR3 protein. Among approximately 560,000 distinct CDR3 sequences listed, roughly 17% were seen once. The sequence was obtained from an adult woman who had mild COVID-19 (a few samples of this study predate the infection). Cell type and time point are not known. The sequenced sample consisted of PBMCs or a T cell subset sorted from them (not recorded which). The genes are TRBV4-1 and TRBJ1-2, with D unclear. CDR3 coding DNA: TGCGCCAGCAGCCAGATGACGGGTGGCTACACCTTC. Translated: CASSQMTGGYTF.